A single sample is the source of the 10 T cell receptor beta chains below, sequenced in a study of radiation and T cells in renal cell carcinoma (dated by TCRdb to 2019 to 2021). The library was produced with the immunoSEQ multiplex PCR assay. As stored in TCRdb, this immuneACCESS dataset retains in-frame rearrangements with V and J assigned. A fraction of the clones does not appear; measured against another copy, unresolved V genes explain less than half of the discrepancy, and the remainder lacks a known reason. This sample gives some 10,000 clones in total; around 56% of them show up just once. Jointly, the top ten make up around a tenth of the sample. The time point label on this specimen signifies: tumor resected at nephrectomy. The intended sense of this specimen's treatment or condition label: treatment-naive control, cytoreductive nephrectomy. The sample was tumor tissue, taken from a patient whose treatment was nephrectomy without radiotherapy. These receptors all stem from a man aged 40-55 years with renal cell carcinoma.

The chain links TRBV6-5 to TRBJ1-1; D is unresolved. The CDR3 runs 13 residues. Trimming stripped 7 bases from V and 7 bases from J, with 16 bases between. Germline assignment: CDR1 MNHEY and CDR2 SVGAGI. CDR3 DNA sequence: TGTGCCAGCACTCGAGGCGCGAAGAGTGAAGCTTTCTTT. It translates to CASTRGAKSEAFF.

V and J are TRBV18 and TRBJ1-4; maybe TRBD1 (6 bases). CDR1 is KGHSH and CDR2 is LQKENI in the germline V gene. The CDR3 is 16 residues long. The V and J ends lost 4 bases and 8 bases respectively, with 20 bases between them. The CDR3 reads CASSQETGGYQEKLFF. CDR3 in DNA: TGTGCCAGCTCACAAGAGACAGGCGGTTATCAAGAAAAACTGTTTTTT.

The chain employs TRBV5-8 and TRBJ2-7, with TRBD2 identical over 8 bases. J gave up 4 bases and V 2 bases, and 8 bases lay outside the gene matches. Germline-derived CDR1 and CDR2 are SGHTS and YDEGEE. The CDR3 sequence is 15 residues long. CDR3 bases: TGTGCCAGCAGCTTCGTCTCCGGCGGGAGGTACGAGCAGTACGTC. Translated: CASSFVSGGRYEQYV.

By share, this clone counts as medium-sized. This chain uses TRBV13 with TRBJ2-1; TRBD1 might be the D (7 bases). The CDR3 contains 13 residues. V gave up 4 bases and J gave up 6 bases, with 10 bases separating them. Germline CDR1 is PRHDT and CDR2 is FYEKMQ (reference sequence). As DNA, the CDR3 is TGTGCCAGCAGCTACAGGGGAGGCAATGAGCAGTTCTTC. It encodes CASSYRGGNEQFF.

The chain has TRBV10-1 and TRBJ2-7; 9 bases agree with TRBD1. With V trimmed by 2 bases and J by 3 bases, 11 bases remained unmatched. Germline V gives CDR1 WNHNN, CDR2 SYGVQD (reference sequence). The CDR3 contains 17 residues. The CDR3 DNA is TGCGCCAGCAGTGAGAACAGGGGGCGAATCCCCTACTACGAGCAGTACGTC. It encodes CASSENRGRIPYYEQYV.

The V and J genes are TRBV27 and TRBJ2-1; D might be TRBD2 (7 bases). This CDR3 region has 14 residues. V shed 6 bases and J shed 4 bases, with 13 bases lying between them. Germline V gene data show CDR1 as MNHEY and CDR2 as SMNVEV (reference sequence). CDR3 in amino acids: CASRAGQLYNEQFF. CDR3 sequence (DNA): TGTGCCAGCAGAGCGGGACAACTTTACAATGAGCAGTTCTTC.

The V gene is TRBV5-5, the J gene TRBJ2-2; no firm D call. CDR3 size: 14 residues. With 0 bases removed from V and 5 bases from J, the gap between germline ends came to 8 bases. Germline CDR1 and CDR2: SGHKS and YYEKEE (reference sequence). CDR3 in amino acids: CASSLVAGTGELFF. The DNA for the CDR3 is TGTGCCAGCAGCTTGGTCGCAGGAACCGGGGAGCTGTTTTTT.

This clone is medium-sized by share. The rearrangement links TRBV4-1 to TRBJ1-2; TRBD1 aligns across 8 bases. The V segment lost 1 base and the J segment 2 bases; nucleotides outside the gene matches: 9. Germline V CDR1 and CDR2: MGHRA, YSYEKL. The CDR3 is 17 residues long. The CDR3 protein is CASSQGQGNLLNYGYTF. DNA for the CDR3: TGCGCCAGCAGCCAAGGACAGGGGAATTTACTCAACTATGGCTACACCTTC.

The chain has TRBV30 and TRBJ2-1; perhaps TRBD1 as D (5 bases). In germline, CDR1 is GTSNPN, CDR2 SVGIG (reference sequence). Trimming left V 0 bases short and J 6 bases short, with 15 bases between. This CDR3 comprises 15 residues. The CDR3 region has the DNA TGTGCCTGGAGTGTATTAATAGGTGGGGCCAATGAGCAGTTCTTC. It is translated as CAWSVLIGGANEQFF.

The CDR3 sequence is CASSLGAGPTGELFF. In DNA, the CDR3 is TGTGCCAGCAGCTTGGGGGCAGGGCCCACCGGGGAGCTGTTTTTT. This chain uses TRBV5-4 with TRBJ2-2; a weak D match, TRBD1 (5 bases). Between the trimmed V and J ends, which lost 0 bases and 4 bases, there was a span of 10 bases. The CDR3 runs to 15 residues. Looked up from germline, CDR1 is SGHNT and CDR2 is YYREEE (reference sequence).